Reported below is one TCR beta chain. Its antigen is unknown. The data belong to a study of blood T cells in healthy people across ages. Germline V gene lookup returns CDR1 LGHDT and CDR2 YNNKEL (reference sequence). Trimming shortened V by 2 bases and J by 13 bases, and 15 bases separated the two germline ends. This CDR3 is 13 amino acids long. Healthy individuals of Caucasian origin from Russia, aged about 6 to 95, served as donors. Collection of roughly 10 milliliters of peripheral blood was performed for each donor. Whole-study results and caveats: Researchers said unsorted PBMCs prevented a conclusive naive versus antigen-experienced comparison.

It was with a sample-barcoded 5' primer and a J-beta primer mix that a second PCR of about 6 to 12 cycles was run. Each cDNA molecule carried a tag from a template-switch adaptor that contained 12 random nucleotides. TCRdb processed the 5' RACE reads anew with MiXCR; each CDR3 protein has one entry. The table lists 700,000 to 950,000 distinct CDR3 sequences, roughly 64% of them singletons. The chain uses TRBV3-1 and TRBJ2-1; D may be TRBD1 or TRBD2 (6 bases each). The sample taken for sequencing was blood. The clonotype comes from a man younger than 45 in good health. DNA of the CDR3: TGTGCCAGCAGCCAACCTCGGAGGGGGGATCAGTTCTTC. This gives the protein CASSQPRRGDQFF.